The rows below give T cell receptor beta chains drawn from one sample of a study of CD8 T cells in Susac syndrome. TCRdb reanalysed the immunoSEQ multiplex PCR reads using MiXCR and keeps one entry per CDR3 protein. The table has about 94,000 distinct CDR3 sequences, roughly 94% seen once. The sample was CD4+ T cells from PBMCs. The receptors come from a human donor with Susac syndrome. The conserved cysteine and the conserved F or W are not part of the CDR3 here.

J | V | CDR3
TRBJ1-2 | TRBV30 | AWNRESSSYT
TRBJ2-2 | TRBV29-1 | SVVWPNTGELF
TRBJ2-1 | TRBV28 | ASSLLYNEQF
TRBJ2-1 | TRBV19 | ATKARGQGIIYEQF
TRBJ2-4 | TRBV3-1 | ASSQGAGSRNIQY
TRBJ2-3 | TRBV5-1 | ASSSHRDSIADTQY
TRBJ1-2 | TRBV14 | ASSQDLLRGYT
TRBJ1-4 | TRBV2 | ASDAGTENEKLF
TRBJ2-4 | TRBV3-1 | ASSQGYRGAKNIQY
TRBJ1-5 | TRBV7-2 | ASSSGGGQPQH
TRBJ1-2 | TRBV29-1 | SVDPRDREGYT
TRBJ2-7 | TRBV5-6 | ASSLAGEGEQY
TRBJ2-3 | TRBV5-1 | ASSSNPGTGFPDTQY
TRBJ2-7 | TRBV7-2 | ASSLAPGPLYEQY
TRBJ2-2 | TRBV15 | ATSRDRGRGELF
TRBJ2-7 | TRBV27 | ASSWTSGPYEQY
TRBJ2-7 | TRBV10-2 | ASTSGSEQY
TRBJ2-4 | TRBV5-4 | ASSLGRGQGARNIQY
TRBJ1-3 | TRBV4-1 | ASSQGQGQGIGNTIY
TRBJ2-3 | TRBV5-1 | ASSFFSQGTDTQY
TRBJ2-7 | TRBV30 | AWSSRTDSYEQY
TRBJ2-1 | TRBV20-1 | SSGTGNYNEQF
TRBJ1-2 | TRBV30 | ACPGQGGYGYT
TRBJ2-5 | TRBV7-2 | ASSSGAGSQETQY
TRBJ1-5 | TRBV20-1 | SASRGVGQPQH
TRBJ2-5 | TRBV7-7 | ASSSGLKETQY
TRBJ2-7 | TRBV20-1 | SAGHRTVPYEQY
TRBJ1-2 | TRBV4-1 | ASSPVGLGGYT
TRBJ2-6 | TRBV7-2 | ASRNSRGPGANVLT
TRBJ1-4 | TRBV4-1 | ASSQDFPTDEKLF
TRBJ2-1 | TRBV9 | ASSPREGGEQF
TRBJ1-1 | TRBV20-1 | SATGHEGNTEAF
TRBJ1-4 | TRBV29-1 | SVGDRADGEKLF
TRBJ1-2 | TRBV27 | ASSSSTGYYGYT
TRBJ1-1 | TRBV25-1 | ASCRGGNTEAF
TRBJ2-1 | TRBV12-3/TRBV12-4 | ASSPQGLASNEQF
TRBJ2-3 | TRBV6-2/TRBV6-3 | ASSSRTSVS
TRBJ1-4 | TRBV28 | ASVRGTRSATNEKLF
TRBJ2-6 | TRBV6-5 | ASSFGTPAGANVLT
TRBJ1-1 | TRBV7-9 | ARGQGETEAF
TRBJ2-3 | TRBV7-2 | ASSPSGGLAVQY
TRBJ1-2 | TRBV14 | ASSQDFYGYT
TRBJ2-7 | TRBV18 | ASSQDGTPYEQY
TRBJ2-5 | TRBV4-3 | ASSYGQGGETQY
TRBJ1-2 | TRBV20-1 | SARPPGQGDHGYT
TRBJ2-5 | TRBV7-8 | ASSSGERETQY
TRBJ2-3 | TRBV10-2 | ASREAGENTQY
TRBJ2-1 | TRBV10-3 | AISGGQILINEQF
TRBJ1-3 | TRBV9 | ASSGQTASGNTIY
TRBJ2-3 | TRBV11-2 | ASIRGPQSTDTQY
TRBJ2-5 | TRBV7-9 | ASSPGQHQETQY
TRBJ1-6 | TRBV23-1 | ASSRTANSPLH
TRBJ1-5 | TRBV4-1 | ASSQFGLGDQPQH
TRBJ2-7 | TRBV12-3/TRBV12-4 | ASTPTGTYEQY
TRBJ2-7 | TRBV6-5 | ASSSRAGSTYEQY